Shown below are 8 T cell receptor beta chains from a single sample sequenced in a study of CD8+CD57+ T cells in acquired aplastic anemia. According to the study, genomic DNA was the template for TCR beta VDJ and CDR3 profiling. TCRdb re-analysed the reads in MiXCR, keeping a single row per CDR3 protein. The sample has under 150,000 distinct CDR3 sequences, 41% seen once. Input material: sorted CD4+, CD8+, or CD8+CD57+ T cells (not recorded which) from PBMCs. These receptors all stem from a human donor in good health, serving as a control.

CDR3 in DNA: TGCGCCAGCAGCTTAGTTCCGGGACAGGGGGAGACCCAGTACTTC. It encodes CASSLVPGQGETQYF. The rearrangement uses TRBV5-1 and TRBJ2-5; 10 nucleotides line up with TRBD1. Per the germline V gene, CDR1 is SGHRS and CDR2 is YFSETQ. The CDR3 loop spans 15 amino acids. J lost 5 bases, V lost 2 bases, and 6 bases had no gene match.

This clonotype was seen more than once but under ten times. This chain uses TRBV2 with TRBJ1-1, with D possibly matching TRBD1 (5 bases). Per germline, CDR1 SNHLY and CDR2 FYNNEI. Trimming cost V 7 bases and J 0 bases, with 12 bases left between them. This CDR3 has 14 residues. The CDR3 reads CASNPTEMNTEAFF. DNA for the CDR3: TGTGCCAGCAATCCGACAGAAATGAACACTGAAGCTTTCTTT. The whole variable domain, filled in from reference TRBV2 and TRBJ1-1, reads EPEVTQTPSHQVTQMGQEVILRCVPISNHLYFYWYRQILGQKVEFLVSFYNNEISEKSEIFDDQFSVERPDGSNFTLKIRSTKLEDSAMYFCASNPTEMNTEAFFGQGTRLTVV.

This clonotype has ten or more counts. The V and J genes are TRBV11-2 and TRBJ2-7; D possibly corresponds to TRBD2 (5 bases). This CDR3 is 15 amino acids long. V was cut by 5 bases and J by 2 bases, with 16 bases left in between. Germline V gene lookup returns CDR1 SGHAT and CDR2 FQNNGV. CDR3 loop: CASSLLGGGTYEQYF. The DNA of the CDR3 is TGTGCCAGCAGCCTACTCGGAGGCGGAACCTACGAGCAGTACTTC.

This clonotype was detected ten times or more. The chain recombines TRBV7-2 with TRBJ1-2; 7 positions match TRBD1. The CDR3 is 19 amino acids. CDR1 is SGHTA and CDR2 is FQGNSA in the germline V gene. Trimming removed 0 bases from V and 2 bases from J; junction bases left unmatched: 15. Here the CDR3 reads CASSLASWGRGPANYGYTF. The DNA for the CDR3 is TGTGCCAGCAGCTTAGCCTCTTGGGGGAGGGGGCCCGCAAACTATGGCTACACCTTC.

This clonotype occurred a few times. CDR3 nucleotide sequence: TGCGCCAGCAGGGCCCTAACAGGGATCGGGGAGCTGTTTTTT. It is translated as CASRALTGIGELFF. V gene TRBV10-2 combines with J gene TRBJ2-2, with D possibly TRBD1 on 6 matching bases. V shed 6 bases and J shed 7 bases, with 15 bases lying between them. CDR1 and CDR2 (germline): WSHSY, SAAADI. The CDR3 extends over 14 amino acids.

This clonotype was seen only a few times. One end of the junction varies from germline; a read error may be responsible. The rearrangement joins TRBV29-1 to TRBJ1-1; D not resolved. The CDR3 has 12 residues. Germline V gives CDR1 SQVTM, CDR2 ANQGSEA. CDR3 in amino acids: CSVLGRRIEALF. In DNA, the CDR3 is TGCAGCGTCCTCGGCCGGCGGATTGAAGCTCTCTTT.

The chain has TRBV10-3 and TRBJ2-7; D gene ambiguous. The CDR3 extends over 14 amino acids. The V end was cut by 4 bases, the J end by 1 base, with 11 bases between. Germline lookup yields CDR1 ENHRY and CDR2 SYGVKD. The CDR3 protein is CAISVQLSSYEQYF. For the CDR3, the DNA is TGTGCCATCAGTGTTCAGTTGAGTTCCTACGAGCAGTACTTC.

In this sample, this clonotype turned up many times. The chain couples TRBV6-1 to TRBJ1-2; D remains unclear. The V end was cut by 5 bases, the J end by 5 bases, with 3 bases between. The CDR3 consists of 10 residues. Germline V gives CDR1 MNHNS, CDR2 SASEGT. CDR3 amino acids: CASSFYGYTF. The CDR3 DNA reads TGTGCCAGCAGTTTTTATGGCTACACCTTC.